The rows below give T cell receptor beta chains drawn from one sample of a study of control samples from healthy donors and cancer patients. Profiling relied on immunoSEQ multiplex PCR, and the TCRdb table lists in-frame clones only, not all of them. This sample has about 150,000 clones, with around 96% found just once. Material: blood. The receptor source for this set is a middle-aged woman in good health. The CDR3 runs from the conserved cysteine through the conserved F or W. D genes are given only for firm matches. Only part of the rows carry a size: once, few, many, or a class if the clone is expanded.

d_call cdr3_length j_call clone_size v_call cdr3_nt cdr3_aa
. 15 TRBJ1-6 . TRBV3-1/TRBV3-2 TGTGCCAGCAGCCAGAGACCGATGGGTAATTCACCCCTCCACTTT CASSQRPMGNSPLHF
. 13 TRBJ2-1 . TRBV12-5 TGTGCTAGTGGTTGGGAGGGGGCCTATGAGCAGTTCTTC CASGWEGAYEQFF
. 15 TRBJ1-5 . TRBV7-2 TGTGCCAGCAGCTCGTACAGGGATAGCAATCAGCCCCAGCATTTT CASSSYRDSNQPQHF
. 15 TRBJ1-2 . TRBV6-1 TGTGCCAGCAGTGAATCGGGACAAAGGAGCGATGGCTACACCTTC CASSESGQRSDGYTF
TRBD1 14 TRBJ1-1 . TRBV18 TGTGCCAGCTCACTGGGAGGGGGCCGGACTGAAGCTTTCTTT CASSLGGGRTEAFF
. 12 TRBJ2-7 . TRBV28 TGTGCCAGCAGTTTGGCGGGCTACGAGCAGTACTTC CASSLAGYEQYF
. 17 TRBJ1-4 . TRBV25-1 TGTGCCAGCAGGCAGTCTGAGGGTCTACCAACTAATGAAAAACTGTTTTTT CASRQSEGLPTNEKLFF
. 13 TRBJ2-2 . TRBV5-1 TGCGCCAGCAGCCCGGGAAACACCGGGGAGCTGTTTTTT CASSPGNTGELFF
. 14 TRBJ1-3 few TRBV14 TGTGCCAGCAGCCAAGTTGGAGGGTTTGACACCATATATTTT CASSQVGGFDTIYF
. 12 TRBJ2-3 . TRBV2 TGTGCCAGCAGGCTCGATACAGATACGCAGTATTTT CASRLDTDTQYF
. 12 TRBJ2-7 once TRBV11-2 TGTGCCAGCAGCTTGGATTGGGACGAGCAGTACTTC CASSLDWDEQYF
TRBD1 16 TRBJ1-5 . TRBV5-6 TGTGCCAGCAGCTGGGGGGGACAGGGATTAAATCAGCCCCAGCATTTT CASSWGGQGLNQPQHF
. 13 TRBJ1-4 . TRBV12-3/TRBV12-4 TGTGCCAGCAGTTTGTTGGAGAAAGGAAAACTGTTTTTT CASSLLEKGKLFF